This T cell receptor (beta chain) was captured by sequencing in a study of neoadjuvant anti-PD-1 for oral cavity cancer. Study at large: Non-progressing patients received a fourth nivolumab dose near day 43, then surgery on days 50-56.

Most tumor samples had about 5 ug input DNA in two replicates. TCRdb's table, derived via immunoSEQ multiplex PCR, lists solely in-frame clones and lacks some. Of under 10,000 clones in the sample, about 68% were seen once. Patients had HPV-negative, locally advanced oral cavity squamous cell carcinoma. To note about this clone: Its matching antigen is unknown.

Findings of the study overall: Larger post-treatment preexisting tumor clones tracked with greater tumor shrinkage.

This CDR3 has 15 residues. V was shortened by 3 bases and J by 3 bases, with 15 bases between the two germline ends. The germline gives CDR1 ENHRY, CDR2 SYGVKD. The TCR comes from a person between 40 and 85 years old with oral cavity squamous cell carcinoma. This chain connects TRBV10-3 to TRBJ2-7; D may be TRBD2 (5 bases). This specimen consisted of tumor tissue, obtained before nivolumab (anti-PD-1) treatment. The CDR3 protein is CAISDQEKGGYEQYF. The CDR3 DNA is TGTGCCATCAGTGACCAGGAAAAAGGAGGCTACGAGCAGTACTTC.